This record looks at one TCR beta chain sequence and its context. The specificity of this receptor is unknown. No qualities accompany the bases; no much larger clone lies one base away. TCR CDR3 regions were amplified from genomic DNA by multiplex PCR using the deep immunoSEQ assay. For each cell subset, the extracted genomic DNA was distributed evenly across all wells of several immunoSEQ 96-well plates, and each plate served as one replicate. Each replicate PCR for sorted subsets received roughly 0.2 ug genomic DNA, equal to about 29,000 T cell genomes. Purified libraries were measured with a Qubit 3.0 fluorometer, size-checked on a Bioanalyzer 2100, and measured again with the KAPA Library Quantification kit. Every immunoSEQ 96-well plate was sequenced on a separate single-read 150-cycle Illumina NextSeq 550 flow cell. Concerning the study's data processing: Because only junctional sequences without quality scores were contained in the immunoSEQ output, filtering matching that applied to full-length reads could not be performed. To assign V/J genes and CDR3, sequences were annotated using PyIR, a Python wrapper for IgBLAST v1.9, with IMGT germline references. Reads were removed for weak V/J assignments (E-value above 1e-6), missing CDR3, stop codons, out-of-frame junctions, or ambiguous translated residues. V3J clonotypes were defined as sequences sharing the same inferred V gene, J gene, and CDR3 amino acid sequence. Percentage overlap between repertoires was calculated by dividing the number of shared unique clonotypes by the size of the smaller repertoire. Repertoire richness was assessed with RTK rarefaction, the Chao1 estimator, and Recon v2.1 estimates of unobserved clonotypes. Generation probabilities for all TCRbeta clonotypes obtained by the gDNA method from a handful of donors were computed using OLGA. TCRdb took over this immuneACCESS table, retaining in-frame rearrangements with V and J assigned. Such tables are incomplete; in checked studies, under half of the missing clones stem from an unresolved V gene, and the remainder is unexplained. That table supplies the V and J calls and clone size; D and trimming were determined from the DNA. Counted in this sample were 400,000 to 600,000 clones; approximately 95% of them appeared once. The top ten clones comprise under 0.065% of the sample.

CDR1 and CDR2, per the germline V gene, are SGHDN and FVKESK. The CDR3 sequence holds 14 residues, the cysteine and phenylalanine included. Of the read, only the CDR3 DNA is kept; its 42 bases are in frame from base 1. The V and J ends are trimmed by 0 bases and 2 bases, leaving 6 bases between them. Healthy HIV-negative adults with no recently reported acute infections or vaccinations were included as donors. Only Caucasian adults living in Nashville, Tennessee, USA were represented among the donors. CD4+ T cells were enriched by magnetic negative selection; naive cells were then positively selected on CD45RA, and the negative fraction formed the memory subset. Blood was obtained by leukapheresis, after which PBMCs were separated by Ficoll-Histopaque density gradient centrifugation and cryopreserved in liquid nitrogen vapor phase. Purity and quantity of every magnetically sorted T cell population were checked by analytical flow cytometry. Genomic DNA was isolated from every sorted fraction and measured by UV absorbance on a Nanodrop 2000c.

The data derive from a study of shared clonotypes between healthy human individuals (dated by TCRdb to the early 2020s). For context, the study as a whole: The cohort included a few men and a couple of women between 18 and 49 years of age. Leukapheresis yielded between about 0.9 and 8.9 billion PBMCs per donor. The study deeply sequenced blood TCR repertoires of about 5 healthy adults to estimate repertoire size and the extent of clonotype sharing between individuals. Per donor, three plates each were used for CD4 naive and CD4 memory, two for CD8 naive, and one for CD8 memory. To increase sequencing depth and limit assay-specific biases, different laboratories used diverse techniques to prepare libraries and sequence TCR repertoires. Beyond this particular receptor, the publication reports: About 5% of naive CD4, 3% to 3.5% of naive CD8, around 2.3% of memory CD4, and around 0.4% of memory CD8 clonotypes were shared across a handful of donors. Clonotypes shared by all four sorted-subset donors showed higher generation probabilities than non-shared clonotypes. Only blood was sampled, and tissue TCR repertoires likely differ from those in blood. Because the study included a small number of donors, the genetic and exposure-history diversity represented was limited. Pairwise subsampling led to the expectation that sequencing depth would affect the degree of clonotype sharing among donors. Naive subsets generally had larger estimated clonotype richness than memory subsets. Even with the large sequencing depth, rarefaction of the sorted-subset datasets indicated that sequencing was incomplete.

The TCR was taken from a woman aged 25 to 39 in good health. The chain joins TRBV14 to TRBJ2-3; the D segment cannot be called with confidence. The sequenced sample consisted of naive CD4+ T cells sorted from blood. The cell subset or site tag for this specimen amounts to: CD45RA+ positively selected. This receptor carries the CDR3 CASSQEWVTDTQYF. The DNA sequence reads TGTGCCAGCAGCCAAGAATGGGTCACAGATACGCAGTATTTT.